This T cell receptor (beta chain) was recorded in a study of Ad26.COV2.S vaccination and SARS-CoV-2 variants (dated by TCRdb to the early 2020s). A note on the overall study: Donors in the vaccine arm were drawn from COV1001, a multicentre, randomized, double-blind, placebo-controlled phase I-IIa trial testing Ad26.COV2.S in healthy adults. Ad26.COV2.S was administered intramuscularly at a dose of 5x10^10 or 1x10^11 viral particles, either as one shot or as two shots given 56 days apart. TCRbeta repertoire sequencing was used to assess the specificity and breadth of SARS-CoV-2-reactive T cell receptors after Ad26.COV2.S vaccination. A total of 32 samples were included in the TCR-sequenced set, comprising 19 Ad26.COV2.S vaccine recipients, 5 placebo recipients and 8 SARS-CoV-2 convalescent individuals. Trial participants were randomized into five groups of five, in which low-dose or high-dose Ad26.COV2.S was given once or twice, or placebo was given on both occasions. Throughout the experiments and outcome assessment, investigators stayed blinded to trial group allocation.

TCRbeta CDR3 regions were sequenced with the immunoSEQ Assay. After extraction, genomic DNA underwent amplification by bias-controlled multiplex PCR, followed by high-throughput sequencing. For the original study's pipeline: To quantify the absolute abundance of every unique TCRbeta CDR3 region, sequences were collapsed and filtered. T cell fraction was estimated by normalization of TCRbeta template counts to usable DNA, with usable DNA being measured through amplification of reference genes present in all nucleated cells. Repertoire TCRs were annotated as SARS-CoV-2-specific when V gene, CDR3 amino acid sequence and J gene were exactly matched to a known reactive TCR set. The reference SARS-CoV-2 TCR set was derived from MIRA and filtered for enrichment in COVID-19-positive ImmuneCODE repertoires, a step that removed public or cross-reactive TCRs. Drawing on the MIRA antigens, annotated TCRs were analysed further at the level of specific ORF or position within ORF. Depth was the summed frequency of annotated unique rearrangements, while breadth was defined as annotated unique rearrangements over total unique productive rearrangements. Group comparisons of TCR breadth used two-sided Wilcoxon rank-sum tests. TCRdb retrieved this table from immuneACCESS and kept in-frame rearrangements only. Not all clones are present; in checked studies, unresolved V genes account for under half, and no reason is known for the remainder. That table furnishes V, J and clone size, whereas the DNA furnished D and trimming. The sample table contains 300,000 to 400,000 clones; only one count was recorded for roughly 84% of them. The top ten clonotypes cover about 3.5% of the sample.

The CDR3, from cysteine to phenylalanine, totals 13 residues. The sequence is cut down to CDR3 DNA, 39 bases in frame from base 1. V and J are truncated by 6 bases and 1 base respectively, leaving an intervening sequence of 6 bases. Interpreted using the paper, the treatment or condition label stands for: 15 to 20 received Ad26.COV2.S at low or high dose, single or two shots; 5 received placebo; per-sample allocation not given. Repertoires of vaccine and placebo recipients were sequenced from samples taken on day 63 after the first injection. Between 29 July and 7 August 2020, Cohort 1b enrolled around 25 adults aged 18-55 years at one site in Boston, USA. Ad26.COV2.S consisted of a replication-incompetent adenovirus type 26 vector by which a prefusion-stabilized SARS-CoV-2 spike protein from the original Wuhan strain was expressed. Regarding this clone: Its antigen is still unknown. No base quality values were provided; no much bigger clone lies one nucleotide off.

Summary of the overall study and its limitations: The study lacked the statistical power to compare responses across vaccine doses or regimens. Non-spike TCR breadth was comparable between vaccine and placebo recipients, consistent with the vaccine containing only spike. After vaccination, substantial breadth of spike-specific CD8+ and CD4+ T cell responses was reported. According to the authors, total T cell responses may have been underestimated by the TCR breadth and depth analyses. Compared with placebo recipients, Ad26.COV2.S recipients showed higher spike-specific TCR breadth (P = 0.0014).

Sequenced material: peripheral blood, taken in a trial of Ad26.COV2.S vaccine versus placebo. In this chain, TRBV12-3 or TRBV12-4 is recombined with TRBJ2-2, with TRBD2 tentatively as D gene (5 bases match). The sequence was collected from a person aged 18-65 years who received the Ad26.COV2.S COVID-19 vaccine or a placebo. The CDR3 protein is CASSEGNTGELFF. The sequenced DNA: TGTGCCAGCAGCGAGGGGAACACCGGGGAGCTGTTTTTT.